Only a few counts were recorded for the clone carrying this T cell receptor (beta chain). The target antigen is unknown. The length of the CDR3 is 11 residues. CDR1 and CDR2 from the germline V gene are SQVTM and ANQGSEA. V gave up 8 bases and J gave up 1 base, with 8 bases separating them. This sample was taken from a study of siplizumab effects on memory and regulatory T cells. The study, taken as a whole, reports: Memory cells seemed less diverse than naive T cells, which also seemed major contributors to the alloresponse.

Profiling relied on immunoSEQ multiplex PCR, and the TCRdb table lists in-frame clones only, not all of them. The top ten clones hold around 0.3% of a sample with nearly 95,000 clones, 94% of them seen once. The TCR sequence derives from a human donor in good health. The chain combines TRBV29-1 with TRBJ1-1; D remains ambiguous. Material: non-Treg CD4+ T cells sorted from blood. CDR3 nucleotides: TGCAGCATCGGACGGAACACTGAAGCTTTCTTT. Its protein product is CSIGRNTEAFF.